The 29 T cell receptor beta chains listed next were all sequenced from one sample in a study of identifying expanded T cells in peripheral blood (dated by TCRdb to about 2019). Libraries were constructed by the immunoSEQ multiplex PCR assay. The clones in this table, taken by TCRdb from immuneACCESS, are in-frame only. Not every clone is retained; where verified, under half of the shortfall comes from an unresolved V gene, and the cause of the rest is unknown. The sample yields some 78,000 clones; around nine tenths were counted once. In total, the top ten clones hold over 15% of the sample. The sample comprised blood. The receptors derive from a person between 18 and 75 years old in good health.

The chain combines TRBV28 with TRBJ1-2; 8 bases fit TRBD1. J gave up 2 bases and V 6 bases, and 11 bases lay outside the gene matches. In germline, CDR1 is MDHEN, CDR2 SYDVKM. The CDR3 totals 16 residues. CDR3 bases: TGTGCCAGCAGCTATACGGGACAGGTCGGGAACTATGGCTACACCTTC. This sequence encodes CASSYTGQVGNYGYTF.

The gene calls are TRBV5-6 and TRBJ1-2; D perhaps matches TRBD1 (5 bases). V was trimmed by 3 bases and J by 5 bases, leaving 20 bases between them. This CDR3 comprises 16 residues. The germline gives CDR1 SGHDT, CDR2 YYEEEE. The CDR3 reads CASSSGQVLFSYGYTF. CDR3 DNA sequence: TGTGCCAGCAGCTCGGGGCAGGTATTATTTTCGTATGGCTACACCTTC.

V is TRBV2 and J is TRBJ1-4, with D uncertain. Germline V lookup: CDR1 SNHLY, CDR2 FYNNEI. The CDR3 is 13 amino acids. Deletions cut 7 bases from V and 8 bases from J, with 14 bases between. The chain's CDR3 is CASNTGVGEKLFF. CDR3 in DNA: TGTGCCAGCAATACGGGCGTTGGGGAAAAACTGTTTTTT.

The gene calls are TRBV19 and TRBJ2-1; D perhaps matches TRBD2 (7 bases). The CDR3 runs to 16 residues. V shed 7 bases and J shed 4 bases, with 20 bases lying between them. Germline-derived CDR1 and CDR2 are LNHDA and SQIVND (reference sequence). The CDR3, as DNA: TGTGCCAGTACCTATAGGGGGGGCTCCACTTACAATGAGCAGTTCTTC. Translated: CASTYRGGSTYNEQFF.

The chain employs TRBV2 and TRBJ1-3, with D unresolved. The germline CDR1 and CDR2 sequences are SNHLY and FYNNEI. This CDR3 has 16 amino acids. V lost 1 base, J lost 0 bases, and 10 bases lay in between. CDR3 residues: CASSEERISSGNTIYF. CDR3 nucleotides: TGTGCCAGCAGTGAAGAACGCATCAGCTCTGGAAACACCATATATTTT.

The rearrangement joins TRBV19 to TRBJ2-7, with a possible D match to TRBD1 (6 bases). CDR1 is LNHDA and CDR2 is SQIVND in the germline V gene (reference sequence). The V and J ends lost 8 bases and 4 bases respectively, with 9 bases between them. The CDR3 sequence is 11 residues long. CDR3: CASQGSYEQYF. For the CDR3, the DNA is TGTGCCAGTCAGGGGTCTTACGAGCAGTACTTC.

CDR3 coding DNA: TGTGATGACTGTCCGGGGAGCAATCAGCCCCAGCATTTT. This translates into CDDCPGSNQPQHF. The gene calls are TRBV12-5 and TRBJ1-5; D unresolved. The CDR3 length is 13 residues. Per the germline V gene, CDR1 is LGHNT and CDR2 is FRNRAP. Complete variable domain (other parts from reference TRBV12-5 and TRBJ1-5): DARVTQTPRHKVTEMGQEVTMRCQPILGHNTVFWYRQTMMQGLELLAYFRNRAPLDDSGMPKDRFSAEMPDATLATLKIQPSEPRDSAVYFCDDCPGSNQPQHFGDGTRLSIL.

The CDR3 DNA follows: TGTGCCACCAGGGCCCACAGGTTAAGGGACCAAGAGACCCAGTACTTC. It yields the protein CATRAHRLRDQETQYF. The chain is built from TRBV28 and TRBJ2-5; D perhaps matches TRBD1 (5 bases). The CDR3 consists of 16 residues. Germline V gives CDR1 MDHEN, CDR2 SYDVKM. The ends were cut back, 10 bases at V and 0 bases at J, with 21 bases in the middle.

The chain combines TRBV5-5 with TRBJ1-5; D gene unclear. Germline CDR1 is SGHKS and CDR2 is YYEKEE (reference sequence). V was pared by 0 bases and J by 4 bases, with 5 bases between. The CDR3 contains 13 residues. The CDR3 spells CASSLAGNQPQHF. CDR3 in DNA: TGTGCCAGCAGCTTGGCCGGGAATCAGCCCCAGCATTTT.

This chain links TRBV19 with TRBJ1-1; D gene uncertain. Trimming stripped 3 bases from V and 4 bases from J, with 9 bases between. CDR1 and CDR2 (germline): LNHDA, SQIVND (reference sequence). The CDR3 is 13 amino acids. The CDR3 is CASSMLSVTEAFF. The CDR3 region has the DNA TGTGCCAGTAGTATGTTATCGGTCACTGAAGCTTTCTTT.

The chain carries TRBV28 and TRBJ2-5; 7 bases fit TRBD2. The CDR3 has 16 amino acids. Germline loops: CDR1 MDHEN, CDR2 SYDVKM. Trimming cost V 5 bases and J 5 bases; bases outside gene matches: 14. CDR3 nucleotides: TGTGCCAGCAGTCTCACATCAAGAGTGGGGGGGGAGACCCAGTACTTC. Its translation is CASSLTSRVGGETQYF.

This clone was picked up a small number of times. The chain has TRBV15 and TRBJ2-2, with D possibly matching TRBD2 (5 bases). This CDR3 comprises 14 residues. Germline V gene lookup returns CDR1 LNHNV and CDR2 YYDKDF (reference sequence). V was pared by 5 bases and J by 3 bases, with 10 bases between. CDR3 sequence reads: CATSPAGDTGELFF. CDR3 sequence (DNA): TGTGCCACCAGCCCCGCCGGGGACACCGGGGAGCTGTTTTTT.

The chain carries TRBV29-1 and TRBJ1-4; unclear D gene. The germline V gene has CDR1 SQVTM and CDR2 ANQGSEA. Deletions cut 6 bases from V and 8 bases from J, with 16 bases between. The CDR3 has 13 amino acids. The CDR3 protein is CSVGLSPGEKLFF. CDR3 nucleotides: TGCAGCGTCGGACTCTCGCCGGGGGAAAAACTGTTTTTT.

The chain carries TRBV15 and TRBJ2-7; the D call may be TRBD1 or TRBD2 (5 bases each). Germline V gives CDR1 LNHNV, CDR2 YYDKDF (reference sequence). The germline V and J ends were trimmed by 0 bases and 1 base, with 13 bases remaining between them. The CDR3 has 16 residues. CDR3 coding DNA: TGTGCCACCAGCAGAGATATGGGGGTAACGTCCTACGAGCAGTACTTC. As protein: CATSRDMGVTSYEQYF. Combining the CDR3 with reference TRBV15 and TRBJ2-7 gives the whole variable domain DAMVIQNPRYQVTQFGKPVTLSCSQTLNHNVMYWYQQKSSQAPKLLFHYYDKDFNNEADTPDNFQSRRPNTSFCFLDIRSPGLGDTAMYLCATSRDMGVTSYEQYFGPGTRLTVT.

CDR3 residues: CASSIGTAEETQYF. CDR3 coding DNA: TGTGCCAGTAGTATTGGCACAGCAGAAGAGACCCAGTACTTC. The chain uses TRBV19 and TRBJ2-5, with D unclear. Per the germline V gene, CDR1 is LNHDA and CDR2 is SQIVND (reference sequence). The CDR3 totals 14 residues. Trimming took 3 bases from V and 3 from J, leaving 11 bases between them.

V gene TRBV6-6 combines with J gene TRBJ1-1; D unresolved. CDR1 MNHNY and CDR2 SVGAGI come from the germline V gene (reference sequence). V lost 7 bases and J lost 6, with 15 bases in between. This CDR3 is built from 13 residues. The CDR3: CASTKGRGAEAFF. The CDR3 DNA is TGTGCCAGCACCAAGGGTCGCGGGGCTGAAGCTTTCTTT.

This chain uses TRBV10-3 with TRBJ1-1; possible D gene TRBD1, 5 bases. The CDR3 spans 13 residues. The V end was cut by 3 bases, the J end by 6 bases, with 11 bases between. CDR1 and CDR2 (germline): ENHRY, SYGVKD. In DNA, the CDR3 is TGTGCCATCAGTGAACAGGCCCCGCCTGAAGCTTTCTTT. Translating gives CAISEQAPPEAFF.

The CDR3 reads CASSFSGASSYNEQFF. For the CDR3, the DNA is TGCGCCAGCAGCTTTAGCGGGGCTAGCTCCTACAATGAGCAGTTCTTC. This chain joins TRBV5-1 and TRBJ2-1; TRBD2 matches 8 bases. This CDR3 comprises 16 residues. Trimming at V came to 2 bases and at J to 0 bases, leaving 4 bases not matched to a gene. CDR1 and CDR2 from the germline V gene are SGHRS and YFSETQ.

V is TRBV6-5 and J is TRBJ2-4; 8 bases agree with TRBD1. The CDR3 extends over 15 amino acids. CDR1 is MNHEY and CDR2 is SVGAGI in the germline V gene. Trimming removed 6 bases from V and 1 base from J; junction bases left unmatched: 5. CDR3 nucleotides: TGTGCCAGCAGAGCAGGGGGCCTGGCCAAAAACATTCAGTACTTC. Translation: CASRAGGLAKNIQYF.

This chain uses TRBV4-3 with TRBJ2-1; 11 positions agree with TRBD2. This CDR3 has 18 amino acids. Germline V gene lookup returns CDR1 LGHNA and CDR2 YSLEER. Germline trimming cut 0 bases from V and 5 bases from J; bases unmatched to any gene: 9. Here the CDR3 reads CASSQEAGTSGAHNEQFF. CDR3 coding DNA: TGCGCCAGCAGCCAAGAGGCTGGGACTAGCGGCGCCCACAATGAGCAGTTCTTC.

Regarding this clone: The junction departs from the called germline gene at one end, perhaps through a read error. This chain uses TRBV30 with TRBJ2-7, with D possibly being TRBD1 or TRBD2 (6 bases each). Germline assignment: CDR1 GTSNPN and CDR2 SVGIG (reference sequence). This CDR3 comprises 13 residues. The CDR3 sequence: CAWMGVGGSGSGF. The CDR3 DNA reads TGTGCCTGGATGGGCGTGGGGGGCTCGGGCTCGGGCTTC.

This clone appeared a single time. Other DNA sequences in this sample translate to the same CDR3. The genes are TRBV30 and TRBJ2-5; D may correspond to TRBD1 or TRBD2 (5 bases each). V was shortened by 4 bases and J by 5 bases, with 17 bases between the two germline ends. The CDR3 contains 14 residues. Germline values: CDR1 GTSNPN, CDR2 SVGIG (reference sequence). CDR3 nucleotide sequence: TGTGCCTGGAACGAAGGGACGTACGGGGAGACCCAGTACTTC. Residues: CAWNEGTYGETQYF.

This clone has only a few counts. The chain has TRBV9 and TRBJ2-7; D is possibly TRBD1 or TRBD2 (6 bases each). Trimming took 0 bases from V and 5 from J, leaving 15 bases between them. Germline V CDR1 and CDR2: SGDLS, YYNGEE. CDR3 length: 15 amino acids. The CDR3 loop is CASSVGGGPSHEQYF. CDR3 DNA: TGTGCCAGCAGCGTAGGAGGGGGGCCCAGCCACGAGCAGTACTTC.

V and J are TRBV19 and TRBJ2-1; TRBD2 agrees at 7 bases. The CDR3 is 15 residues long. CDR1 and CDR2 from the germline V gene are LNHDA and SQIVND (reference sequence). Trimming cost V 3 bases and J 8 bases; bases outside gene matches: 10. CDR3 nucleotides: TGTGCCAGTAGTATGTGGTTTGCGGGGGTCGATGAGCAGTTCTTC. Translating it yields CASSMWFAGVDEQFF.

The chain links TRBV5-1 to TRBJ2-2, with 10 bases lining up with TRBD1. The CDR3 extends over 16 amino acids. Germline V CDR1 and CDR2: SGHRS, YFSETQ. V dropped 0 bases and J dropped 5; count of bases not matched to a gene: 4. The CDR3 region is CASSLAGQGLTGELFF. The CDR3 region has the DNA TGCGCCAGCAGCTTGGCGGGACAGGGGTTAACCGGGGAGCTGTTTTTT.

In nucleotides, the CDR3 is TGTGCCAGCAACTCCTTTCGCACTGAAGCTTTCTTT. Amino acids: CASNSFRTEAFF. V gene TRBV7-2 combines with J gene TRBJ1-1; D gene ambiguous. V lost 7 bases and J lost 4, with 10 bases in between. CDR1 is SGHTA and CDR2 is FQGNSA in the germline V gene. This CDR3 comprises 12 residues.

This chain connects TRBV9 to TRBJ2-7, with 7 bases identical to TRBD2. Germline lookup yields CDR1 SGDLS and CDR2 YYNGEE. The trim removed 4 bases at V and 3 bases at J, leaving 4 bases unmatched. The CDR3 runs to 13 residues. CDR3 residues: CASSSPGGYEQYF. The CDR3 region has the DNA TGTGCCAGCAGCTCGCCGGGAGGCTACGAGCAGTACTTC.

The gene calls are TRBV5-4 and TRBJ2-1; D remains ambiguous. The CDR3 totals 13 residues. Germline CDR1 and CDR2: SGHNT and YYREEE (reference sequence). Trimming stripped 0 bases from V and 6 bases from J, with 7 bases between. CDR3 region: CASSLEGGNEQFF. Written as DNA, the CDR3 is TGTGCCAGCAGCTTGGAGGGCGGCAATGAGCAGTTCTTC.

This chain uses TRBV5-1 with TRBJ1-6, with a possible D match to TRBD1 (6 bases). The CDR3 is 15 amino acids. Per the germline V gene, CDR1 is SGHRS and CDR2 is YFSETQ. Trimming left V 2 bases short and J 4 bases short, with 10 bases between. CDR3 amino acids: CASSFRTGYNSPLHF. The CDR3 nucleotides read TGCGCCAGCAGCTTTAGAACAGGGTATAATTCACCCCTCCACTTT.